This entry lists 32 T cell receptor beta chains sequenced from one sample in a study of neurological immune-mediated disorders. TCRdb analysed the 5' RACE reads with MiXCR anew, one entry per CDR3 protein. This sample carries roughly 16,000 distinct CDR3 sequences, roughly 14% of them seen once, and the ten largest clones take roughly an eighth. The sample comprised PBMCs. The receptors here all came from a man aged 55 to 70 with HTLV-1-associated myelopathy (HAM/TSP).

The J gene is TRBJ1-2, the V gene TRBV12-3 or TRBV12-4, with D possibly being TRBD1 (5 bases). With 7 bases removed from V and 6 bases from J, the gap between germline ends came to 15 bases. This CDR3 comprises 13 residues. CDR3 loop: CASTIQGIHGYTF. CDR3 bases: TGTGCCAGCACCATTCAGGGTATACATGGCTACACCTTC.

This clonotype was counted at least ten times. The CDR3 sequence is CATRSLDGPVEQETQYF. CDR3 DNA: TGTGCCACCAGGTCCCTCGATGGGCCCGTAGAACAAGAGACCCAGTACTTC. The genes are TRBV15 and TRBJ2-5; D is unclear. Germline V gene lookup returns CDR1 LNHNV and CDR2 YYDKDF (reference sequence). The V gene lost 6 bases and the J gene lost 2 bases, with 22 bases spanning the gap. The length of the CDR3 is 17 residues.

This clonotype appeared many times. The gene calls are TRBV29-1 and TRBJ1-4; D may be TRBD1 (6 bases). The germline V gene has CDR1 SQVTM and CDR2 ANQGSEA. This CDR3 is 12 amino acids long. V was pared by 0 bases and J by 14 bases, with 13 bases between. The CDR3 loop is CSVEEVRGQLFF. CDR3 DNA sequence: TGCAGCGTTGAAGAAGTGCGGGGGCAGCTGTTTTTT.

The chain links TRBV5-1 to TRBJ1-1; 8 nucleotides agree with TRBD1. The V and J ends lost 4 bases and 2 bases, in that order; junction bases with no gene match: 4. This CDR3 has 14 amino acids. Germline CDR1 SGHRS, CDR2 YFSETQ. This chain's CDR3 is CASSTGQANTEAFF. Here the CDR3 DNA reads TGCGCCAGCAGCACGGGACAGGCTAACACTGAAGCTTTCTTT.

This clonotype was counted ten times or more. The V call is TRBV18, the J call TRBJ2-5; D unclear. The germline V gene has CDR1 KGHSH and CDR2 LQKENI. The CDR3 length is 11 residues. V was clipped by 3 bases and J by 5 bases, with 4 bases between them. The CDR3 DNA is TGTGCCAGCTCACCGTGGGAGACCCAGTACTTC. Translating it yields CASSPWETQYF.

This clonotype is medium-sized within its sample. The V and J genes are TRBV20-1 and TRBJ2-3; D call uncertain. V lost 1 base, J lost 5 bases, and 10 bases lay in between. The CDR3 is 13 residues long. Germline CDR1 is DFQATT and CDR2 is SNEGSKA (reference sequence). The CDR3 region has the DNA TGCAGTGCTAGAGGATCCCCGGGAGATACGCAGTATTTT. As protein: CSARGSPGDTQYF.

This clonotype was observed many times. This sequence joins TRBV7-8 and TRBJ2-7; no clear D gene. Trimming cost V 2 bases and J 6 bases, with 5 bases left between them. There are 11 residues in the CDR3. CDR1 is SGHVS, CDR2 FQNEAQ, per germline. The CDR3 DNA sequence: TGTGCCAGCAGCTTATACCGCGAGCAGTACTTC. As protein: CASSLYREQYF.

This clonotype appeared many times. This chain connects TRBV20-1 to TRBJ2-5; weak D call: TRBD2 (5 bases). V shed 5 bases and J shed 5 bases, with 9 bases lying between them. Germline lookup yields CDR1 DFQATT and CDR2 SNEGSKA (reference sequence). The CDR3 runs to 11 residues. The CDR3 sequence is CSAERGETQYF. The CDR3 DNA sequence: TGCAGTGCTGAGAGAGGGGAGACCCAGTACTTC.

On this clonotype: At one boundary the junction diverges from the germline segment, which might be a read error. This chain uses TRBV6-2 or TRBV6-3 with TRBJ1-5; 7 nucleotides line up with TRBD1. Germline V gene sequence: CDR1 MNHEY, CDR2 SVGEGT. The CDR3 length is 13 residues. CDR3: CANSRDSYQPQHF. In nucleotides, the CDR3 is TGTGCCAACAGTAGGGACAGCTATCAGCCCCAGCATTTT.

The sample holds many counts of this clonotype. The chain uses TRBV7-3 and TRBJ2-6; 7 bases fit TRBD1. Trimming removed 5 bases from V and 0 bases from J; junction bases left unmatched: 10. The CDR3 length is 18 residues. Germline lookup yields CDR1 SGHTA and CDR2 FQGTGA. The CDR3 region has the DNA TGTGCCAGCAGCCCGCACAGGGGCATCCACTCTGGGGCCAACGTCCTGACTTTC. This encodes CASSPHRGIHSGANVLTF.

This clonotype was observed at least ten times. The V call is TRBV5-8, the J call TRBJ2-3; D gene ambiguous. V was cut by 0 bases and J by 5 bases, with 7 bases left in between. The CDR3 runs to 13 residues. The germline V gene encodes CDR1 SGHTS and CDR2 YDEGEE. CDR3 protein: CASSLALRDTQYF. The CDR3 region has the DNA TGTGCCAGCAGCTTGGCCCTTAGAGATACGCAGTATTTT. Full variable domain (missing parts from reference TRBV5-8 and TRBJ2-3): EAGVTQSPTHLIKTRGQQATLRCSPISGHTSVYWYQQALGLGLQFLLWYDEGEERNRGNFPPRFSGRQFPNYSSELNVNALELEDSALYLCASSLALRDTQYFGPGTRLTVL.

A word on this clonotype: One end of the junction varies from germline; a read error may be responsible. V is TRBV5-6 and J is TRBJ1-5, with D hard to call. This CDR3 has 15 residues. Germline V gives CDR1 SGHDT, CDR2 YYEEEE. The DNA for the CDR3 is TGTGCCAGCAGCTTGGCGGGGAGACCCAATCGGCCCAAGCATTTT. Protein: CASSLAGRPNRPKHF.

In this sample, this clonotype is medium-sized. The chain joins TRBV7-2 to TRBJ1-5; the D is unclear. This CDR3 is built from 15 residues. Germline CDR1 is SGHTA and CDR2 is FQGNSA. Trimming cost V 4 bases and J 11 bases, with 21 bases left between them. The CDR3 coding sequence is TGTGCCAGCAGCTCGCAACTGGGCTCAAGCGAGGCCCAGCATTTT. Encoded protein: CASSSQLGSSEAQHF. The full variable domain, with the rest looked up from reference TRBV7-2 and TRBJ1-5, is GAGVSQSPSNKVTEKGKDVELRCDPISGHTALYWYRQSLGQGLEFLIYFQGNSAPDKSGLPSDRFSAERTGGSVSTLTIQRTQQEDSAVYLCASSSQLGSSEAQHFGDGTRLSIL.

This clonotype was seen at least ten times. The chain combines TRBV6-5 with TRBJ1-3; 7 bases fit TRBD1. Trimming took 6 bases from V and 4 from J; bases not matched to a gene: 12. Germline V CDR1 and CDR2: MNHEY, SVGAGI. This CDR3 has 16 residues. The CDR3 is CASSRDSKVLGNTIYF. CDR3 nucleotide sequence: TGTGCCAGCAGCCGGGACAGTAAAGTTCTCGGAAACACCATATATTTT.

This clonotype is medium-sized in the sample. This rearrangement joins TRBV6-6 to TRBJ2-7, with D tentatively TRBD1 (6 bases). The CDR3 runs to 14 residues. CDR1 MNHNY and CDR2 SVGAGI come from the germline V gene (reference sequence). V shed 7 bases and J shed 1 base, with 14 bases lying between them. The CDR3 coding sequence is TGTGCCAGCACAGCGCGGCAGGGGTCCTACGAGCAGTACTTC. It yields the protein CASTARQGSYEQYF.

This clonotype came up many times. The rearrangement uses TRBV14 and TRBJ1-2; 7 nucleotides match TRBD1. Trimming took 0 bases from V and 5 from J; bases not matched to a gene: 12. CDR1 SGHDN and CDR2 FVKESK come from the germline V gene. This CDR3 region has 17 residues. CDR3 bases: TGTGCCAGCAGCCAAGATAGGGCGAGGACAGGCCTATATGGCTACACCTTC. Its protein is CASSQDRARTGLYGYTF. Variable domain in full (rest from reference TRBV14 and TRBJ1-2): EAGVTQFPSHSVIEKGQTVTLRCDPISGHDNLYWYRRVMGKEIKFLLHFVKESKQDESGMPNNRFLAERTGGTYSTLKVQPAELEDSGVYFCASSQDRARTGLYGYTFGSGTRLTVV.

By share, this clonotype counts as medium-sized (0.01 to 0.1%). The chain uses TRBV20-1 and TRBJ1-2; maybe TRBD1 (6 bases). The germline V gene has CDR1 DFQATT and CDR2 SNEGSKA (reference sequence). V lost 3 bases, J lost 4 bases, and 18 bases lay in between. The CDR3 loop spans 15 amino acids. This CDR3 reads CSASRYTGSSYGYTF. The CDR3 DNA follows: TGCAGTGCTAGCCGCTACACAGGGTCGTCCTATGGCTACACCTTC.

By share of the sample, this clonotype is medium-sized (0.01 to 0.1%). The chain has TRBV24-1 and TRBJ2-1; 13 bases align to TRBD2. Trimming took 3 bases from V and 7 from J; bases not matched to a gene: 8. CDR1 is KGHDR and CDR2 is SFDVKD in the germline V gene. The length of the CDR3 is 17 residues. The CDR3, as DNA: TGTGCCACCAGTGATACTGGGACTAGCGGGGCCTCTAATGAGCAGTTCTTC. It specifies CATSDTGTSGASNEQFF.

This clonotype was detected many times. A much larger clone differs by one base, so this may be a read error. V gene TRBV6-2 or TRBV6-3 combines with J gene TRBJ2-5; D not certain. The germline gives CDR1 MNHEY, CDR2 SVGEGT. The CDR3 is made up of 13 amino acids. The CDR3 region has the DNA TGTGTCAGCAGTTGGCAAGGTCAAGAGACCCAGTACTTC. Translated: CVSSWQGQETQYF.

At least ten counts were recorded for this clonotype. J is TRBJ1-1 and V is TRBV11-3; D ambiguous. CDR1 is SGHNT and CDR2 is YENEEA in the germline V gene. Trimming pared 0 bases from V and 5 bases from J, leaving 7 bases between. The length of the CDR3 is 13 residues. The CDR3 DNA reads TGTGCCAGCAGCTTAGAGGAAGGAACTGAAGCTTTCTTT. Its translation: CASSLEEGTEAFF.

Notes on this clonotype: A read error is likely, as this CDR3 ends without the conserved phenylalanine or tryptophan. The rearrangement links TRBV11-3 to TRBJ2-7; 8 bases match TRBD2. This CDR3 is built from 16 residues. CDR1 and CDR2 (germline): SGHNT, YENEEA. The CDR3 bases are TGTGCCAGCAGCTTAGTTCTGACTAGCGCCTCCCACGAGCAGTACCTC. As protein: CASSLVLTSASHEQYL.

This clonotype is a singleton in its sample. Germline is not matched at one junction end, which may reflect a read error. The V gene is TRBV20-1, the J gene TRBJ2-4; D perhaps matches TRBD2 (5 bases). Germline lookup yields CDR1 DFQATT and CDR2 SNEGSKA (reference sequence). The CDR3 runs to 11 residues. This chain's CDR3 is CSASSEEIRYF. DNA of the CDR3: TGCAGTGCTAGCTCGGAGGAAATTCGGTACTTC.

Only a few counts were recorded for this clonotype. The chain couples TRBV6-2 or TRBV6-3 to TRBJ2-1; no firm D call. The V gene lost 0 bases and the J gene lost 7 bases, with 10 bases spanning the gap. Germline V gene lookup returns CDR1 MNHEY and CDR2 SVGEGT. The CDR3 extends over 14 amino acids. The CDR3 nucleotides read TGTGCCAGCAGTTACTCGTCAGTTGGAAATGAGCAGTTCTTC. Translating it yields CASSYSSVGNEQFF.

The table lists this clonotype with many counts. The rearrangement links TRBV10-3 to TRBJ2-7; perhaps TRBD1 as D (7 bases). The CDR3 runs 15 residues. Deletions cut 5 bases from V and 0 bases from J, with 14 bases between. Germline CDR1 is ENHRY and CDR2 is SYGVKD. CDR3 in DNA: TGTGCCATCAGTCTTCAGGGGGGTTCCTCCTACGAGCAGTACTTC. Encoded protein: CAISLQGGSSYEQYF.

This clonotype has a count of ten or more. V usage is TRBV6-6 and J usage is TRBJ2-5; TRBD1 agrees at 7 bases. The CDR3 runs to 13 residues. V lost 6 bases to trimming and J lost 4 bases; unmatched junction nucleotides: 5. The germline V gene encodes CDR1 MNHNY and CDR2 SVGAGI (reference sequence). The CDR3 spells CASSPPGGETQYF. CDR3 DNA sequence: TGTGCCAGCAGCCCACCAGGGGGAGAGACCCAGTACTTC.

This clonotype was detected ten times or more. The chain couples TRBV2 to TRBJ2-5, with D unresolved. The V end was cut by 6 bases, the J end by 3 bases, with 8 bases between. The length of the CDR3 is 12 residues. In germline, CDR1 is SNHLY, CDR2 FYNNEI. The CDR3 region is CASSLTEETQYF. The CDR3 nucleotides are TGTGCCAGCAGCCTGACCGAAGAGACCCAGTACTTC.

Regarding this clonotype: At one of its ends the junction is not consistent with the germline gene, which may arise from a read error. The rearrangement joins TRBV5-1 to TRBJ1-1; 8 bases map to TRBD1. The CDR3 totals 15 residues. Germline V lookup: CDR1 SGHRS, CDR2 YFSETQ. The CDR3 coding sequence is TGCGCCAGTAGCTTGGCAGGGGGCAGGGCGACTGCAGCTTTCTTT. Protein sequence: CASSLAGGRATAAFF.

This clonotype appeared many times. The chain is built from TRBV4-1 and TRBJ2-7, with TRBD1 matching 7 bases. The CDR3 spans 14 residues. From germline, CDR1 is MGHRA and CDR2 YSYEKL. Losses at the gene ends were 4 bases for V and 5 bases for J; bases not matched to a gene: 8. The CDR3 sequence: CASSLEQGIHEQYF. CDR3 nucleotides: TGCGCCAGCAGCCTTGAACAGGGGATCCACGAGCAGTACTTC.

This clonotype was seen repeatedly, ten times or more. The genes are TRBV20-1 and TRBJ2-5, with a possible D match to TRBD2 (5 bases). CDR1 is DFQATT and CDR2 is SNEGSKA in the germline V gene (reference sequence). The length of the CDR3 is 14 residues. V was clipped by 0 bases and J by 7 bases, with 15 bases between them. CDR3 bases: TGCAGTGCTAGAGAGCCGGGGAACCTTGGGACCCAGTACTTC. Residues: CSAREPGNLGTQYF.

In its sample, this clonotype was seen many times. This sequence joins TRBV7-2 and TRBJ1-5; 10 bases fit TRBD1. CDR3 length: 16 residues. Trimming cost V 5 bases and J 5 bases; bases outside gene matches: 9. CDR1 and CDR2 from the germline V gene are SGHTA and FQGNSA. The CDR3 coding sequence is TGTGCCAGCAGCGCACCTGACAGGGGGCAGGATCAGCCCCAGCATTTT. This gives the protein CASSAPDRGQDQPQHF.

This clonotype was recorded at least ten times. CDR3 region: CASSLVWDRLVSLHF. The CDR3 DNA is TGTGCCAGCAGCTTGGTATGGGACAGGCTTGTATCCCTCCACTTT. J is TRBJ1-6 and V is TRBV5-5, with TRBD1 identical over 8 bases. Germline lookup yields CDR1 SGHKS and CDR2 YYEKEE (reference sequence). Trimming cost V 0 bases and J 14 bases; bases outside gene matches: 10. The CDR3 extends over 15 amino acids.

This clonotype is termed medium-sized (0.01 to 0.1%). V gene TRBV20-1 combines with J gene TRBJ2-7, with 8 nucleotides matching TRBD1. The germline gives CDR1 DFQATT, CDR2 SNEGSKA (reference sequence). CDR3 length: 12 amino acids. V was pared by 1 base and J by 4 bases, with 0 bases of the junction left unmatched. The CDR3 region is CSARGQGYEQYF. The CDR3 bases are TGCAGTGCTAGAGGACAGGGGTACGAGCAGTACTTC.